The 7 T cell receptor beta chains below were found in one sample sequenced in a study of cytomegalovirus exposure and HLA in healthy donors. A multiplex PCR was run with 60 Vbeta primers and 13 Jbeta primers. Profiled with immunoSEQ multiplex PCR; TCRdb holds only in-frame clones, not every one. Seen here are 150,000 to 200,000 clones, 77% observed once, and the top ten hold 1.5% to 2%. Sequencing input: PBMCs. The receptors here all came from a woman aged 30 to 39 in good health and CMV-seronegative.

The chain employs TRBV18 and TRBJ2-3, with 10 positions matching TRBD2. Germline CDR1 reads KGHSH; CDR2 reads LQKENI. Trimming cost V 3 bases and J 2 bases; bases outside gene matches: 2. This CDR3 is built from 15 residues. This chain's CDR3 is CASSPLAGATDTQYF. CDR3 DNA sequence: TGTGCCAGCTCACCCCTAGCGGGGGCCACAGATACGCAGTATTTT.

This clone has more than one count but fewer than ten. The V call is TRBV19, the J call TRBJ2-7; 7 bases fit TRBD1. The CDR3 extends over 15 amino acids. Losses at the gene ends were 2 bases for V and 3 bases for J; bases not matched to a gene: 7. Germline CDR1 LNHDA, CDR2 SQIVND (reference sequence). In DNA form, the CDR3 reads TGTGCCAGTAGTATAAGGACAGGCCCCAGCTACGAGCAGTACTTC. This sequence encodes CASSIRTGPSYEQYF.

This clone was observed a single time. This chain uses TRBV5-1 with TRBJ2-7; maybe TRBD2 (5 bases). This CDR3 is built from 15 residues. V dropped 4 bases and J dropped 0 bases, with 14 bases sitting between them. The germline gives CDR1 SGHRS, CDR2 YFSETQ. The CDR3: CASSISGSISYEQYF. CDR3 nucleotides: TGCGCCAGCAGCATTTCGGGGTCGATCTCCTACGAGCAGTACTTC. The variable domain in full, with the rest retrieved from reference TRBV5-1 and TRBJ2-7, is KAGVTQTPRYLIKTRGQQVTLSCSPISGHRSVSWYQQTPGQGLQFLFEYFSETQRNKGNFPGRFSGRQFSNSRSEMNVSTLELGDSALYLCASSISGSISYEQYFGPGTRLTVT.

CDR3 amino acids: CASKWQGERGAIYEQYF. The CDR3 DNA sequence: TGTGCCAGCAAGTGGCAGGGGGAGCGGGGGGCTATTTACGAGCAGTACTTC. The J gene is TRBJ2-7, the V gene TRBV5-4, with 9 bases aligning to TRBD2. Germline V gene lookup returns CDR1 SGHNT and CDR2 YYREEE (reference sequence). CDR3 length: 17 residues. The trim removed 6 bases at V and 4 bases at J, leaving 17 bases unmatched.

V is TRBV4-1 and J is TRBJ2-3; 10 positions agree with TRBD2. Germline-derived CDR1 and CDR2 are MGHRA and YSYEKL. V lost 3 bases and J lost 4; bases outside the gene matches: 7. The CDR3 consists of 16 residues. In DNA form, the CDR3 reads TGCGCCAGCAGCCAGGTAACTAGCGGGACCGCAGATACGCAGTATTTT. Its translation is CASSQVTSGTADTQYF.

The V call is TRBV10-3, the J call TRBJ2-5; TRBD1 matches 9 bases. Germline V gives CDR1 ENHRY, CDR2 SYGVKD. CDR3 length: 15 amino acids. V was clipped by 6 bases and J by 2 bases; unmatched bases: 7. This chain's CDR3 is CAISGGTGIQETQYF. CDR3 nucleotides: TGTGCCATCAGCGGCGGGACAGGGATACAAGAGACCCAGTACTTC.

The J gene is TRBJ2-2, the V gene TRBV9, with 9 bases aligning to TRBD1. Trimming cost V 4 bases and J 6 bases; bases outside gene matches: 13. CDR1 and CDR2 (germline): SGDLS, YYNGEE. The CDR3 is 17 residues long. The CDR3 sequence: CASSYKPGQGLSGELFF. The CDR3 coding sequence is TGTGCCAGCAGCTATAAACCGGGACAGGGACTATCCGGGGAGCTGTTTTTT. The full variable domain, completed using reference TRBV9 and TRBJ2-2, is DSGVTQTPKHLITATGQRVTLRCSPRSGDLSVYWYQQSLDQGLQFLIQYYNGEERAKGNILERFSAQQFPDLHSELNLSSLELGDSALYFCASSYKPGQGLSGELFFGEGSRLTVL.